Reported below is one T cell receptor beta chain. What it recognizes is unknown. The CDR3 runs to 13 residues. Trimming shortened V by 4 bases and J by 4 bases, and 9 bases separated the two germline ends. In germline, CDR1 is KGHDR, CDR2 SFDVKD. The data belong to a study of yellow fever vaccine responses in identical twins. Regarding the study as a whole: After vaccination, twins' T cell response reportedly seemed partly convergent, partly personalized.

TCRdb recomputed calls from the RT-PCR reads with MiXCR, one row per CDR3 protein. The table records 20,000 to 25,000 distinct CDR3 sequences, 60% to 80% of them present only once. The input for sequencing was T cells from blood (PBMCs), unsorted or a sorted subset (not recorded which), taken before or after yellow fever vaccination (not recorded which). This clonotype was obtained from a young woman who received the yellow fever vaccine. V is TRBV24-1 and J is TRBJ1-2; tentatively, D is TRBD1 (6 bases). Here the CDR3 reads CATSEGGGYGYTF. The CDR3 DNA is TGTGCCACCAGTGAAGGAGGGGGCTATGGCTACACCTTC.